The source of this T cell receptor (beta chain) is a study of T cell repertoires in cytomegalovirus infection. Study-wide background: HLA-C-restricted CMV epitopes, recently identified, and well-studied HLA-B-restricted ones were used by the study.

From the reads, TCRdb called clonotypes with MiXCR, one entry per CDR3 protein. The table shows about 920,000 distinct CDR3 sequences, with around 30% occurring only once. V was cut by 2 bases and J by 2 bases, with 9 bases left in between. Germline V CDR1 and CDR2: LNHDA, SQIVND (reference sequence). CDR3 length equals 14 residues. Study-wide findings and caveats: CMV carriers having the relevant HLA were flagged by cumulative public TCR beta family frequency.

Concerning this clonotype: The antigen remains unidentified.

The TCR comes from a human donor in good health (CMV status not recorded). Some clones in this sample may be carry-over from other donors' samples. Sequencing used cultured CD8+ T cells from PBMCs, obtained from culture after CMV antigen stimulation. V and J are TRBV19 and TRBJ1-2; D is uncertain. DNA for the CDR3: TGTGCCAGTAGTATATTGGCCACCAACTATGGCTACACCTTC. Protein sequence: CASSILATNYGYTF.